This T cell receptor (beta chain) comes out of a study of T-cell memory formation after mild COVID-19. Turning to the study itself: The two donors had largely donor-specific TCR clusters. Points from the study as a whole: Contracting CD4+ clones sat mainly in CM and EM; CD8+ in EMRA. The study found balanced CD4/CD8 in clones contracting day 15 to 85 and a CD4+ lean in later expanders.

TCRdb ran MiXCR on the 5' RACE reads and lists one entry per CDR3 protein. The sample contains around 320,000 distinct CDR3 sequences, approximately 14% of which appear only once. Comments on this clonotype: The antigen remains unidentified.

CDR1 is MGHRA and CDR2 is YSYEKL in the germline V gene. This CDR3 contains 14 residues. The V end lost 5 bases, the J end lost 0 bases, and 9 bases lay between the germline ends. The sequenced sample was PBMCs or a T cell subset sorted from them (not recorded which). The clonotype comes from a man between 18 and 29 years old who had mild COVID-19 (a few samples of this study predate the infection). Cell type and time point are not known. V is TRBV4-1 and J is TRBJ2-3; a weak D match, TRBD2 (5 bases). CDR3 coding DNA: TGCGCCAGCAGCGACTCGGGAAGCACAGATACGCAGTATTTT. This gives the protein CASSDSGSTDTQYF.